A single T cell receptor (beta chain) is shown here with its context. Its antigen is as yet unknown. A clone one base away is much larger, so this may be a read error. CDR1 is LGHDT, CDR2 YNNKEL, per germline (reference sequence). The CDR3 is 15 amino acids. The source of the sample is a study of regulatory T cells in long-lasting Graves disease. Overall study findings and caveats: TRBV28, TRBJ1-2 and TRBJ2-5 were segments that persistent disease favored.

Specified time point: newly diagnosed GD, antithyroid drugs for less than 3 months. RNA extracted from PBMCs served as the sequencing template. In building TCR beta libraries, iRepertoire HTBI primers were used together with Arm-PCR of CDR3 regions. TCRdb recomputed calls from the multiplex PCR reads with MiXCR, one row per CDR3 protein. The profile shows 500,000 or so distinct CDR3 sequences, about 15% of them singletons. In addition, the sample was reused for a study of T cells in Graves' hyperthyroidism and ophthalmopathy. Turning to that study: HTBI primers were employed in a first-round RT-PCR of the TCR CDR3.

The sample consisted of peripheral blood mononuclear cells (PBMCs), taken at new diagnosis, from a patient treated with antithyroid drugs. The source of this sequence is a woman aged 35-65 years with Graves disease. The rearrangement links TRBV3-1 to TRBJ2-1; TRBD2 matches at 9 bases. The CDR3 sequence is CASSLTSGRDNERFF. CDR3 DNA sequence: TGTGCCAGCAGCCTAACTAGCGGGCGTGACAATGAGCGGTTCTTC.